Presented here are 10 T cell receptor beta chains from one specimen sequenced in a study of regulatory T cells in long-lasting Graves disease. Time point noted: persistent/refractory GD, antithyroid drugs over 5 years with positive TRAb. TCR sequences were obtained from RNA taken from PBMCs. Arm-PCR of CDR3 regions with iRepertoire HTBI primers generated TCR beta libraries. Each CDR3 protein is one row after TCRdb ran MiXCR on the multiplex PCR reads. The table includes roughly 700,000 distinct CDR3 sequences, approximately 31% detected once. The specimen was peripheral blood mononuclear cells (PBMCs), collected when the disease was refractory, from a patient treated with antithyroid drugs. The receptors were sampled from a female donor with Graves disease.

The chain couples TRBV5-1 to TRBJ1-2; 7 bases map to TRBD1. Losses at the gene ends were 4 bases for V and 7 bases for J; bases not matched to a gene: 13. The CDR3 consists of 15 residues. Germline loops: CDR1 SGHRS, CDR2 YFSETQ. The CDR3 coding sequence is TGCGCCAGCAGCACCGAGACAGGGAATCGGGGTGGCTACACCTTC. Amino acids: CASSTETGNRGGYTF. Based on the CDR3 plus reference TRBV5-1 and TRBJ1-2, the full variable domain is KAGVTQTPRYLIKTRGQQVTLSCSPISGHRSVSWYQQTPGQGLQFLFEYFSETQRNKGNFPGRFSGRQFSNSRSEMNVSTLELGDSALYLCASSTETGNRGGYTFGSGTRLTVV.

V is TRBV12-3 or TRBV12-4 and J is TRBJ1-2; 7 bases are shared with TRBD1. The CDR3 has 14 residues. With V trimmed by 6 bases and J by 9 bases, 13 bases remained unmatched. CDR3 region: CASSVQGERDSYTF. The DNA of the CDR3 is TGTGCCAGCAGCGTTCAGGGGGAAAGGGATAGCTACACCTTC.

In its sample, this clonotype was seen once. Just one base apart from a much larger clone, this may be a read error. This chain connects TRBV2 to TRBJ1-1; tentative D call: TRBD1 (6 bases). From germline, CDR1 is SNHLY and CDR2 FYNNEI. V was cut by 2 bases and J by 6 bases, with 10 bases left in between. The CDR3 loop spans 13 amino acids. CDR3 coding DNA: TGTGCCAGCAGTGAAAACAGGGTGGCTGAAGCTTTCTTT. Protein product: CASSENRVAEAFF. Complete variable domain (other parts from reference TRBV2 and TRBJ1-1): EPEVTQTPSHQVTQMGQEVILRCVPISNHLYFYWYRQILGQKVEFLVSFYNNEISEKSEIFDDQFSVERPDGSNFTLKIRSTKLEDSAMYFCASSENRVAEAFFGQGTRLTVV.

This clonotype was counted a few times. The CDR3: CASSIGGMSNQPQHF. Written as DNA, the CDR3 is TGTGCCAGTAGTATCGGAGGAATGAGCAATCAGCCCCAGCATTTT. The genes are TRBV19 and TRBJ1-5; D is undetermined. V was shortened by 3 bases and J by 1 base, with 10 bases between the two germline ends. Germline V gives CDR1 LNHDA, CDR2 SQIVND (reference sequence). The CDR3 contains 15 residues.

This clonotype was observed a few times. The chain couples TRBV12-3 or TRBV12-4 to TRBJ1-5; maybe TRBD1 (5 bases). The CDR3 totals 14 residues. The V end lost 6 bases, the J end lost 6 bases, and 15 bases lay between the germline ends. The chain's CDR3 is CASRGGGMVQPQHF. CDR3 DNA sequence: TGTGCCAGCAGGGGGGGGGGTATGGTTCAGCCCCAGCATTTT.

J is TRBJ2-2 and V is TRBV3-1, with D unclear. The CDR3 covers 14 residues. Germline V gene data show CDR1 as LGHDT and CDR2 as YNNKEL (reference sequence). The ends were cut back, 0 bases at V and 3 bases at J, with 5 bases in the middle. CDR3 amino acids: CASSQDRDTGELFF. In nucleotides, the CDR3 is TGTGCCAGCAGCCAAGACCGGGACACCGGGGAGCTGTTTTTT.

This rearrangement joins TRBV29-1 to TRBJ2-2; possibly TRBD2 for D (5 bases). The CDR3 is 11 residues long. Germline CDR1 SQVTM, CDR2 ANQGSEA. Trimming took 6 bases from V and 7 from J, leaving 9 bases between them. The chain's CDR3 is CSVLAIGELFF. The CDR3 DNA sequence: TGCAGCGTGTTAGCGATCGGGGAGCTGTTTTTT.

The chain recombines TRBV2 with TRBJ1-5; weak D call: TRBD1 (5 bases). This CDR3 comprises 15 residues. V lost 4 bases and J 4 bases, leaving 14 bases between the germline ends. Germline CDR1 reads SNHLY; CDR2 reads FYNNEI. CDR3 residues: CASSGTFGGNQPQHF. The CDR3 nucleotides are TGTGCCAGCAGTGGGACCTTCGGGGGAAATCAGCCCCAGCATTTT.

The V and J genes are TRBV7-9 and TRBJ1-1; unclear D gene. The V end was cut by 5 bases, the J end by 4 bases, with 26 bases between. The CDR3 has 18 amino acids. Germline loops: CDR1 SEHNR, CDR2 FQNEAQ (reference sequence). The CDR3 nucleotides read TGTGCCAGCAGCCCCCGAACCCCACGAAACCTGGTGTTCACTGAAGCTTTCTTT. Translation: CASSPRTPRNLVFTEAFF.

In its sample, this clonotype was seen a few times. The chain carries TRBV12-3 or TRBV12-4 and TRBJ2-2; D remains ambiguous. The CDR3 runs 13 residues. Deletions cut 5 bases from V and 7 bases from J, with 11 bases between. The CDR3 loop is CASSVTAIGELFF. CDR3 nucleotides: TGTGCCAGCAGTGTCACTGCGATCGGGGAGCTGTTTTTT.